The source of this TCR beta chain is a study of T-cell memory formation after mild COVID-19. Study-wide results and limits: Clones that got smaller from day 15 to 85 had even CD4/CD8, while clones growing later tipped toward CD4+.

About this clonotype: Its antigen is unidentified.

TCRdb passed the 5' RACE reads through MiXCR, listing each CDR3 protein once. The top ten clones hold roughly 13% of a sample with a few hundred thousand distinct CDR3 sequences, 28% of them seen once. The CDR3 covers 19 residues. Material: PBMCs or a T cell subset sorted from them (not recorded which). The chain has TRBV21-1 and TRBJ2-2; no DNA check was done on the table's D call, TRBD1. TRBV21-1 constitutes a pseudogene. This TCR came from an adult woman who had mild COVID-19 (a few samples of this study predate the infection). Cell type and time point are not known. As DNA, the CDR3 is TGTGCCAGCAGCAAAGACGCACAGGACTCCAACGAGAACACCGGGGAGCTGTTTTTT. Its translation is CASSKDAQDSNENTGELFF.